This T cell receptor (beta chain) was observed in a study of OX40 agonist ivuxolimab in advanced cancers. Study-level information: Mean age 60 years, range 23 to 79; just over 80% male.

There are 14 residues in the CDR3. The V gene's germline CDR1 is MGHDK and CDR2 SYGVNS. Trimming took off 3 bases at V and 0 bases at J, with 6 bases between the two ends. The repertoire was sequenced with immunoSEQ multiplex PCR; TCRdb's copy has only in-frame clones and lacks some. This sample carries about 150,000 clones, approximately 94% of them seen once, and the ten largest clones take 1%. The J gene is TRBJ2-1, the V gene TRBV25-1; D not certain. This clonotype was sampled from an adult with an advanced solid tumor such as melanoma, head and neck, liver or kidney cancer. Sequencing used CD4+ or CD8+ T cells sorted from blood, obtained in a trial of the OX40 agonist ivuxolimab. The CDR3 spells CASSEVGSYNEQFF. In nucleotides, the CDR3 is TGTGCCAGCAGTGAGGTGGGCTCCTACAATGAGCAGTTCTTC.